A few counts support the clone carrying this T cell receptor beta chain. What it recognizes is unknown. The CDR3 length is 15 residues. Deletions cut 4 bases from V and 0 bases from J, with 11 bases between. Germline V CDR1 and CDR2: SGDLS, YYNGEE. The sample belongs to a study of T cells in localized non-small cell lung cancer. Produced via immunoSEQ multiplex PCR; TCRdb's table is partial and in-frame only. The sample has fewer than 4,500 clones, 25% to 30% seen once. Whole-study findings and limits: Appearances in adjacent lung were noted for a median about 50 of the top 100 tumor clones. Clonality peaked in uninvolved adjacent lung rather than tumor.

This chain connects TRBV9 to TRBJ1-3, with a weak D call TRBD1 (5 bases). This clonotype was obtained from a female donor older than 55 with stage I lung adenocarcinoma. The sample was lung tumor tissue, taken before any cancer treatment. As DNA, the CDR3 is TGTGCCAGCAGCAATACAGGAACCTCTGGAAACACCATATATTTT. Amino acids: CASSNTGTSGNTIYF.